This is a list of T cell receptor beta chains from one sample in a study of blood T cells in healthy people across ages. From the 5' RACE reads, TCRdb called clonotypes with MiXCR, one entry per CDR3 protein. Among more than 1 million distinct CDR3 sequences listed, 35% to 55% were seen once. The sequenced material came from blood. All receptors derive from a woman in her sixties in good health. Each CDR3 is given with its conserved first and last residue.

v_call cdr3_length cdr3_aa
TRBV6-1 13 CASVPGGPYEQYF
TRBV7-2 15 CASSLTSGHEETQYF
TRBV5-1 14 CACSSAGETYEQYF
TRBV27 12 CARGIRSYEQYF
TRBV3-1 16 CASSPARTSGSYEQYF
TRBV5-1 15 CASSSGIGSNSPLHF
TRBV7-2 15 CASSLATSAYNEQFF
TRBV20-1 13 CSARGIGGGGYTF
TRBV29-1 12 CSAPTGHVGYTF
TRBV5-5 14 CASRLTENSYEQYF
TRBV20-1 12 CSAGPDSNEQFF
TRBV4-2 12 CASSQDYSEAFF
TRBV25-1 15 CASTGTSGRGDEQFF
TRBV12-3/TRBV12-4 14 CASSTTRREKKQFF
TRBV7-9 17 CASSFTAGQDTNSPLHF
TRBV14 16 CASSQVGGSVGYGYTF
TRBV20-1 15 CSALILDPSYNEQYF
TRBV29-1 12 CRVQTGRETQYF
TRBV3-1 14 CASSQEDRDTEAFF
TRBV28 14 CASSLDANNSPLHF
TRBV12-3/TRBV12-4 11 CTSLNRDTQYF
TRBV10-3 11 CAIKGTGEAFF
TRBV9 13 CASSPASSDTQYF
TRBV5-1 16 CASSTHTGTENEKLFF
TRBV29-1 11 CSVALSLEQYF
TRBV12-3/TRBV12-4 16 CASSLAGDLNTGELFF
TRBV15 12 CATGGGGEKLFF
TRBV6-1 15 CASSPRLRGNYGYTF
TRBV20-1 12 CSAVAGQGGNTF
TRBV10-1 11 CASSEWGTQYF
TRBV6-2/TRBV6-3 15 CASSPHRTYNSPLHF
TRBV5-1 15 CASSITAGAPTEAFF
TRBV5-1 15 CASSPTSKSNYGYTF
TRBV28 15 CASSGRTGVAYGQYF
TRBV4-2 16 CASSQDGGRGASPLHF
TRBV25-1 13 CASSVGREFGYTF
TRBV3-1 14 CASSHLGQAYEQYF
TRBV4-2 15 CASSPTGLAGDEQYF
TRBV6-5 14 CASSTPQASYEQYF
TRBV6-5 12 CASNAPGRKLFF
TRBV5-1 12 CASSFEGGPQHF
TRBV14 16 CASSKNKGLRNNEQFF
TRBV5-1 14 CASRGTTSTDTQYF
TRBV20-1 16 CSGVGTSVYSWDTQYF
TRBV13 14 CASSFGQVGDEQYF
TRBV20-1 13 CSAWTGGENEQFF
TRBV9 15 CASSVDGSPADTQYF
TRBV11-2 14 CASSLGYRGRGYTF
TRBV5-6 12 CASSHGVLEQYF
TRBV3-1 15 CASSQDRGLYNEQFF
TRBV10-3 15 CAISESNRDGSPLHF
TRBV2 18 CASSEAGQGPTMNTEAFF
TRBV30 16 CAWRAGTRGTYNEQFF
TRBV5-1 18 CASSHGLAENYAYNEQFF
TRBV12-5 14 CASGTAGQGYEQYF
TRBV20-1 15 CSARVPSGRDETQYF